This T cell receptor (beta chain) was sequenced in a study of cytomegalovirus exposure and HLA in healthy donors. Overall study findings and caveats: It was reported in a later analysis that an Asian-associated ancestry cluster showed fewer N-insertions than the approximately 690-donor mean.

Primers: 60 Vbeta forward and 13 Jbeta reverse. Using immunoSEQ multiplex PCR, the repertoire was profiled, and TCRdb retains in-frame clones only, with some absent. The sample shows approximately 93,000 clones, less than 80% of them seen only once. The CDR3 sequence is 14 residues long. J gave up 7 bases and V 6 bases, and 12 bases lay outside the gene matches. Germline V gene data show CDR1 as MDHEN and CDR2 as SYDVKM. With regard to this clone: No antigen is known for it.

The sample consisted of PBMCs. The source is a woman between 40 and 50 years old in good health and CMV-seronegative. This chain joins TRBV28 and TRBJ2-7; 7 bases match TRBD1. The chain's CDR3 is CASRNNRQGGEQYF. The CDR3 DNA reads TGTGCCAGCAGGAACAATCGACAGGGCGGAGAGCAGTACTTC.